This section outlines one T cell receptor beta chain sequence together with its context. Its antigen is not identified. By 5'RACE template switching, TCR cDNA was produced, with a universal primer site and UMIs added in the process. Via MiXCR, TCRdb re-called the 5' RACE reads, giving one row per CDR3 protein. The table includes 150,000 to 200,000 distinct CDR3 sequences, roughly 6.4% detected once. Germline values: CDR1 SEHNR, CDR2 FQNEAQ (reference sequence). V was cut by 2 bases and J by 1 base, with 8 bases left in between. The CDR3 totals 14 residues. The source of the sample is a study of T cells after yellow fever vaccination. Study-wide findings and caveats: Clonotypes appearing in both CD4 and CD8 compartments existed, and their share was small.

This clonotype was sampled from a man aged 18 to 29 who received the YFV17D yellow fever vaccine. V and J are TRBV7-9 and TRBJ1-1, with D tentatively TRBD1 (5 bases). Sequenced here: CD4+ T cells sorted from PBMCs, sampled on the day of the first yellow fever vaccination. The CDR3 bases are TGTGCCAGCAGCTTACGGGGCTCGAACACTGAAGCTTTCTTT. This encodes CASSLRGSNTEAFF.